The T cell receptor (beta chain) described here comes from a study of blood T cell repertoires in COVID-19. This CDR3 contains 14 residues. The germline CDR1 and CDR2 sequences are SGDLS and YYNGEE. V was pared by 2 bases and J by 1 base, with 9 bases between. Clones were read by immunoSEQ multiplex PCR, and TCRdb kept only the in-frame ones, dropping some. The sample records roughly 200,000 clones, more than 70% being singletons. This chain links TRBV9 with TRBJ1-1; D might be TRBD1 (6 bases). The sequenced material came from peripheral blood. This clonotype was obtained from a man aged 35 to 55 with active or convalescent COVID-19. The CDR3 DNA is TGTGCCAGCAGCGTCGGACAGAGGAACACTGAAGCTTTCTTT. Translated, it gives CASSVGQRNTEAFF.